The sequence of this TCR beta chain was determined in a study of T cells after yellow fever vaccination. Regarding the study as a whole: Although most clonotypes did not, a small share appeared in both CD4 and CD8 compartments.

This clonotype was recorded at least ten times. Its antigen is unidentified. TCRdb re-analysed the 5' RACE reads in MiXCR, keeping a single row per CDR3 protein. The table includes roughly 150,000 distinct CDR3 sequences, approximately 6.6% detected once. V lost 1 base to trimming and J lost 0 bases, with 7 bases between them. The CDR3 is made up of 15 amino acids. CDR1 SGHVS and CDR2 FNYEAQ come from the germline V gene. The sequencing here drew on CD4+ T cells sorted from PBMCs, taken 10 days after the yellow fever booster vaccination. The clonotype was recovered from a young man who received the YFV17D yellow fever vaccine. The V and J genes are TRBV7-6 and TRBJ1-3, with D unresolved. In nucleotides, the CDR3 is TGTGCCAGCAGCTTAGGTCCAGTCTCTGGAAACACCATATATTTT. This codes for CASSLGPVSGNTIYF.